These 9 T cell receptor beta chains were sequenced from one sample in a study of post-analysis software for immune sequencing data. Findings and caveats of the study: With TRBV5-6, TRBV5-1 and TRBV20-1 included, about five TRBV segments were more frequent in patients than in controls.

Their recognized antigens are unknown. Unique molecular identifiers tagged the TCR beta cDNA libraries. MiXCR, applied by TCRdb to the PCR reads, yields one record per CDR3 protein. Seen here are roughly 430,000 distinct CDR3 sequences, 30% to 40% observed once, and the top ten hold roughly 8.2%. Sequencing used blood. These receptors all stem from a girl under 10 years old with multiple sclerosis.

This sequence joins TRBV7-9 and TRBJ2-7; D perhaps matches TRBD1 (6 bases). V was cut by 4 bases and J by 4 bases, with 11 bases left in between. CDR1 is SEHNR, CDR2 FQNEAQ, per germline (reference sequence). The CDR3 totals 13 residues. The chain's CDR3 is CASSWAGEYEQYF. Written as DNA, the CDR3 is TGTGCCAGCAGCTGGGCAGGGGAATACGAGCAGTACTTC.

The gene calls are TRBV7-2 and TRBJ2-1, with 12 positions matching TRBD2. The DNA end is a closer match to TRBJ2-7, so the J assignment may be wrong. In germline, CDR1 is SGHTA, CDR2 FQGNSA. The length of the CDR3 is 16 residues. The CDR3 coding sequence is TGTGCCAGCAGCTTAGTTCTAGCGGGAGGGAGGTACGAGCAGTACTTC. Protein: CASSLVLAGGRYEQYF.

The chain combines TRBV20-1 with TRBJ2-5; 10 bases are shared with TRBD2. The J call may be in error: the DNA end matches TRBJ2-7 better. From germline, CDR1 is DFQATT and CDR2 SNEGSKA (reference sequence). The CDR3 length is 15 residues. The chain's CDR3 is CSATPGLAGAREQYF. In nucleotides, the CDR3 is TGCAGTGCTACCCCCGGGCTAGCGGGAGCGCGCGAGCAGTACTTC.

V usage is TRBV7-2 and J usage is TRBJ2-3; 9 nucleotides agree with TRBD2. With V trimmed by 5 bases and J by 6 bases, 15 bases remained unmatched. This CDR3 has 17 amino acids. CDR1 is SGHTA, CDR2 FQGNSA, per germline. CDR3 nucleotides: TGTGCCAGCAGCCCTTACCTTCTAGCGGGAAGGATGGATACGCAGTATTTT. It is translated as CASSPYLLAGRMDTQYF.

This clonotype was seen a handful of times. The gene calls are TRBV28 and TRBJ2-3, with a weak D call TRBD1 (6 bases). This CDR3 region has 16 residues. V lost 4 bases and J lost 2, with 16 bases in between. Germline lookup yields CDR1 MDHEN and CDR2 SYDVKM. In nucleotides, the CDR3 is TGTGCCAGCAGTTACCGTTTGTACAGGGACACAGATACGCAGTATTTT. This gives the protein CASSYRLYRDTDTQYF.

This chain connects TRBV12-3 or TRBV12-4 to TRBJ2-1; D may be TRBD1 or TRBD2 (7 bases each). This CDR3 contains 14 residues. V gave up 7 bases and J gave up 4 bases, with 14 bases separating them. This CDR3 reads CASIRQGGYNEQFF. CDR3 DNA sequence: TGTGCCAGCATTCGACAGGGAGGGTACAATGAGCAGTTCTTC.

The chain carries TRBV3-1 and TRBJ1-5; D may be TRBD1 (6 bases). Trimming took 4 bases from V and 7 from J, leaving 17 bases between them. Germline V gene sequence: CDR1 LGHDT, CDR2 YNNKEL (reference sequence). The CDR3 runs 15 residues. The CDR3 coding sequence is TGTGCCAGCAGCCGATCCGGGGGCAATGGACAGCCCCAGCATTTT. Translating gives CASSRSGGNGQPQHF. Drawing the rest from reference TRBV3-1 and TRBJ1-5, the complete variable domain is DTAVSQTPKYLVTQMGNDKSIKCEQNLGHDTMYWYKQDSKKFLKIMFSYNNKELIINETVPNRFSPKSPDKAHLNLHINSLELGDSAVYFCASSRSGGNGQPQHFGDGTRLSIL.

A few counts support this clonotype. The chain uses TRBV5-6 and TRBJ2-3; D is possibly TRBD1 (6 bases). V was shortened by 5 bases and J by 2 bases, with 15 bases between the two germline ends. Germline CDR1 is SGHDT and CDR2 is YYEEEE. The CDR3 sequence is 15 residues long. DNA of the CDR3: TGTGCCAGCAGGGCCGGGACACTCTACACAGATACGCAGTATTTT. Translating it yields CASRAGTLYTDTQYF.

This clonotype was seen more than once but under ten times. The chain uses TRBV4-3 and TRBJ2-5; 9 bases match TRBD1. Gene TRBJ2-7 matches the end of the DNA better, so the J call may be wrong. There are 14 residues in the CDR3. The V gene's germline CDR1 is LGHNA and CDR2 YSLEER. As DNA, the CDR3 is TGCGCCAGCAGCCAGGGACAGGGTGTTGGCGAGCAGTACTTC. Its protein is CASSQGQGVGEQYF.